The 14 T cell receptor beta chains listed next were all sequenced from one sample in a study of graft-versus-host responses after intestinal transplantation. Libraries were prepared by immunoSEQ multiplex PCR; TCRdb keeps only in-frame clonotypes and omits some of them. The table shows some 43,000 clones, with about 95% occurring only once. The specimen was PBMCs, collected around 48 weeks after intestinal transplant. Source of these receptors: a human patient who received an intestinal transplant, so some T cells may come from the graft donor.

V is TRBV11-1 and J is TRBJ1-1, with unresolved D. Germline V gives CDR1 SGHAT, CDR2 FQDESV (reference sequence). The CDR3 consists of 14 residues. The V end was cut by 2 bases, the J end by 3 bases, with 10 bases between. CDR3 sequence reads: CASSLRGGDTEAFF. CDR3 nucleotides: TGTGCCAGCAGCTTACGGGGAGGAGACACTGAAGCTTTCTTT.

V usage is TRBV5-1 and J usage is TRBJ1-1, with TRBD1 matching over 8 bases. The germline gives CDR1 SGHRS, CDR2 YFSETQ. J gave up 7 bases and V 1 base, and 9 bases lay outside the gene matches. This CDR3 is 15 amino acids long. CDR3 residues: CASSLFTGGRDEAFF. DNA of the CDR3: TGCGCCAGCAGCTTGTTCACAGGGGGACGTGATGAAGCTTTCTTT.

The chain has TRBV7-7 and TRBJ2-7; TRBD1 or TRBD2 may be the D gene (6 bases each). The CDR3 spans 16 residues. The V gene's germline CDR1 is SSHAT and CDR2 FNYEAQ (reference sequence). The V and J ends lost 5 bases and 0 bases respectively, with 17 bases between them. The CDR3 reads CASSPWGAGNSYEQYF. CDR3 in DNA: TGTGCCAGCAGCCCGTGGGGGGCGGGGAACTCCTACGAGCAGTACTTC.

The chain uses TRBV11-2 and TRBJ1-2; weak D call: TRBD1 (5 bases). V lost 1 base and J lost 8, with 14 bases in between. This CDR3 spans 14 amino acids. Per the germline V gene, CDR1 is SGHAT and CDR2 is FQNNGV. CDR3 sequence: CASSLVQGWGGYTF. As DNA, the CDR3 is TGTGCCAGCAGCTTAGTGCAGGGCTGGGGCGGCTACACCTTC.

A note on this clone: Lacking the conserved final phenylalanine or tryptophan, this CDR3 likely reflects a read error. The chain joins TRBV5-1 to TRBJ1-1; D call uncertain. The germline V gene has CDR1 SGHRS and CDR2 YFSETQ. The length of the CDR3 is 15 residues. Trimming cost V 0 bases and J 1 base, with 10 bases left between them. CDR3 in DNA: TGCGCCAGCAGCTTGGCGGGCAGACAGAACACTGAAGCTTTCCTT. Amino acids: CASSLAGRQNTEAFL.

The chain combines TRBV30 with TRBJ1-2; D gene ambiguous. The CDR3 covers 16 residues. V was pared by 0 bases and J by 8 bases, with 22 bases between. Germline-derived CDR1 and CDR2 are GTSNPN and SVGIG (reference sequence). CDR3 bases: TGTGCCTGGAGTGTAAACGGCGGGCCAGCCCTAGAGGGCTACACCTTC. Its translation: CAWSVNGGPALEGYTF.

CDR3 in amino acids: CASSVGQGIDEQYF. In DNA form, the CDR3 reads TGTGCCAGCAGCGTAGGGCAGGGGATCGACGAGCAGTACTTC. The rearrangement uses TRBV9 and TRBJ2-7; a weak D match, TRBD1 (6 bases). V was pared by 0 bases and J by 5 bases, with 12 bases between. CDR3 size: 14 residues. In germline, CDR1 is SGDLS, CDR2 YYNGEE.

The rearrangement uses TRBV11-3 and TRBJ2-2; D unresolved. CDR3 length: 13 residues. Trimming took 5 bases from V and 6 from J, leaving 10 bases between them. Per the germline V gene, CDR1 is SGHNT and CDR2 is YENEEA. CDR3 amino acids: CASSPRVSGELFF. The CDR3, as DNA: TGTGCCAGCAGCCCCCGGGTTTCCGGGGAGCTGTTTTTT.

This rearrangement joins TRBV9 to TRBJ1-5; D is uncertain. V lost 3 bases and J lost 0, with 10 bases in between. CDR1 and CDR2 (germline): SGDLS, YYNGEE. This CDR3 is built from 15 residues. For the CDR3, the DNA is TGTGCCAGCAGCGGCACGTGGGATAGCAATCAGCCCCAGCATTTT. Translation gives CASSGTWDSNQPQHF.

The chain employs TRBV11-3 and TRBJ2-1; 9 bases agree with TRBD2. Losses at the gene ends were 1 base for V and 8 bases for J; bases not matched to a gene: 3. The CDR3 has 14 amino acids. Germline CDR1 reads SGHNT; CDR2 reads YENEEA. The CDR3, as DNA: TGTGCCAGCAGCTTAGTCAGGACTAGCGATGAGCAGTTCTTC. Its protein product is CASSLVRTSDEQFF.

The V and J genes are TRBV27 and TRBJ1-4; 7 nucleotides align to TRBD1. The CDR3 has 14 amino acids. The V and J ends lost 6 bases and 7 bases, in that order; junction bases with no gene match: 8. CDR1 is MNHEY, CDR2 SMNVEV, per germline (reference sequence). The CDR3 DNA reads as TGTGCCAGCAGAAATACCAGGGGGAGTGAAAAACTGTTTTTT. Translation: CASRNTRGSEKLFF.

The rearrangement uses TRBV7-9 and TRBJ2-7; the match to TRBD2 covers 12 bases. The germline V gene encodes CDR1 SEHNR and CDR2 FQNEAQ (reference sequence). The CDR3 extends over 15 amino acids. J lost 3 bases, V lost 3 bases, and 3 bases had no gene match. CDR3 in amino acids: CASSLTSGSVYEQYF. CDR3 bases: TGTGCCAGCAGCTTGACTAGCGGGAGTGTCTACGAGCAGTACTTC.

This sequence joins TRBV19 and TRBJ1-2; weak D call: TRBD1 (6 bases). This CDR3 comprises 18 residues. Trimming left V 1 base short and J 3 bases short, with 21 bases between. In germline, CDR1 is LNHDA, CDR2 SQIVND (reference sequence). CDR3 sequence reads: CASSIGSPGGWGHYGYTF. CDR3 coding DNA: TGTGCCAGTAGTATAGGCTCTCCCGGTGGTTGGGGGCACTATGGCTACACCTTC.

The gene calls are TRBV6-6 and TRBJ2-3; D unclear. The CDR3 is made up of 14 amino acids. Trimming removed 0 bases from V and 4 bases from J, with 8 bases in between. Germline V gene data show CDR1 as MNHNY and CDR2 as SVGAGI (reference sequence). CDR3 nucleotide sequence: TGTGCCAGCAGTTACTCGATTCAATCAGATACGCAGTATTTT. This encodes CASSYSIQSDTQYF.